The 16 T cell receptor beta chains below come from one sample, sequenced in a study of T cells expressing NK-cell markers. TCRdb reprocessed the 5' RACE reads, keeping one entry per CDR3 protein, no DNA. The sample data list fewer than 400,000 distinct CDR3 sequences. Sequencing was done on a sample of blood T cells: a sorted CD56 or NKG2C T cell subset, CD4+ or CD8+ T cells, or bulk PBMC T cells (not recorded which). All receptors derive from a man aged 18-75 years in good health.

CDR3 amino acids: CSALTRTELNYGYTF. V and J are TRBV20-1 and TRBJ1-2; the TRBD1 assignment by TCRdb is unverifiable without DNA. Germline loops: CDR1 DFQATT, CDR2 SNEGSKA (reference sequence). The CDR3 has 15 residues.

This rearrangement joins TRBV14 to TRBJ1-2. The CDR3 consists of 11 residues. The V gene's germline CDR1 is SGHDN and CDR2 FVKESK. CDR3: CASSQVPGYTF. Using reference TRBV14 and TRBJ1-2 for the parts outside the CDR3, the full variable domain is EAGVTQFPSHSVIEKGQTVTLRCDPISGHDNLYWYRRVMGKEIKFLLHFVKESKQDESGMPNNRFLAERTGGTYSTLKVQPAELEDSGVYFCASSQVPGYTFGSGTRLTVV.

This sequence joins TRBV2 and TRBJ1-6; the TCRdb call, TRBD1, lacks DNA for checking. There are 17 residues in the CDR3. The germline V gene has CDR1 SNHLY and CDR2 FYNNEI. CDR3 region: CASSEARGYSYNSPLHF.

The V call is TRBV20-1, the J call TRBJ1-5. CDR1 DFQATT and CDR2 SNEGSKA come from the germline V gene (reference sequence). This CDR3 has 13 amino acids. The CDR3 reads CSARQVGEQPQHF.

The rearrangement links TRBV18 to TRBJ2-5; lacking DNA, the TRBD1 call made by TCRdb goes unchecked. Germline CDR1 is KGHSH and CDR2 is LQKENI. The CDR3 is made up of 15 amino acids. This CDR3 is CASSPQAGDRETQYF.

The chain employs TRBV20-1 and TRBJ2-5; no DNA is available, so the TRBD2 call from TCRdb remains unchecked. The V gene's germline CDR1 is DFQATT and CDR2 SNEGSKA (reference sequence). CDR3 length equals 16 residues. The CDR3: CSARVSGAWYQETQYF.

This sequence joins TRBV7-3 and TRBJ2-3; TCRdb's assignment of TRBD1 cannot be checked, as there is no DNA. The CDR3 runs 15 residues. Germline V gene lookup returns CDR1 SGHTA and CDR2 FQGTGA. This CDR3 reads CASSRQGDGTDTQYF.

The chain combines TRBV18 with TRBJ1-4; the D gene TCRdb calls, TRBD1, cannot be checked with no DNA. The germline gives CDR1 KGHSH, CDR2 LQKENI. The CDR3 contains 17 residues. The CDR3 spells CASSPFPLSDRNEKLFF.

The chain's CDR3 is CSVATGSSYTF. This chain connects TRBV29-1 to TRBJ1-2; the D call of TRBD1 rests on TCRdb alone, since no DNA is present to check it. Germline V gene data show CDR1 as SQVTM and CDR2 as ANQGSEA. CDR3 length equals 11 residues.

This chain connects TRBV27 to TRBJ2-7. Germline CDR1 MNHEY, CDR2 SMNVEV (reference sequence). CDR3 length: 13 amino acids. CDR3 residues: CASSSIRPYEQYF.

This rearrangement joins TRBV12-3 or TRBV12-4 to TRBJ1-5; TCRdb returns TRBD1, unconfirmable since there is no DNA. This CDR3 contains 14 residues. CDR3 sequence reads: CASSLQGENQPQHF.

The chain's CDR3 is CASSQLGKKKGTDTQYF. V gene TRBV14 combines with J gene TRBJ2-3; the D call of TRBD1 rests on TCRdb alone, since no DNA is present to check it. The germline gives CDR1 SGHDN, CDR2 FVKESK. This CDR3 is 17 amino acids long.

The chain has TRBV28 and TRBJ2-5; the D gene TCRdb calls, TRBD2, cannot be checked with no DNA. CDR1 and CDR2 (germline): MDHEN, SYDVKM. There are 15 residues in the CDR3. CDR3 in amino acids: CASSPGTTNQETQYF.

The chain has TRBV14 and TRBJ2-2; TCRdb picks TRBD2, but there is no DNA to check that call. Looked up from germline, CDR1 is SGHDN and CDR2 is FVKESK. CDR3 length: 16 residues. The CDR3 sequence: CASSQVGGKNTGELFF.

V usage is TRBV6-5 and J usage is TRBJ2-3; without DNA, the TCRdb call of TRBD1 cannot be checked. In germline, CDR1 is MNHEY, CDR2 SVGAGI. The CDR3 consists of 14 residues. The CDR3 sequence is CASSWGIGRDTQYF.

This chain joins TRBV20-1 and TRBJ2-2; TCRdb gives TRBD1 as the D gene, but with no DNA this cannot be confirmed. CDR3 size: 14 residues. Germline lookup yields CDR1 DFQATT and CDR2 SNEGSKA (reference sequence). The chain's CDR3 is CSAAPGARTGELFF.